This T cell receptor (beta chain) stems from a study of OX40 agonist ivuxolimab in advanced cancers. Trimming removed 2 bases at V and 5 bases at J, with 13 bases between. The CDR3 totals 15 residues. Germline CDR1 reads SGHDN; CDR2 reads FVKESK. The method was immunoSEQ multiplex PCR; TCRdb's version includes in-frame clones alone and lacks a portion of them. The sample consists of approximately 60,000 clones, approximately 90% of them appearing once. The sequence derives from an adult with an advanced solid tumor such as melanoma, head and neck, liver or kidney cancer. The rearrangement links TRBV14 to TRBJ2-1, with D unresolved. This specimen was CD4+ or CD8+ T cells sorted from blood, taken in a trial of the OX40 agonist ivuxolimab. CDR3 sequence reads: CASSQYRDIDNEQFF. Here the CDR3 DNA reads TGTGCCAGCAGCCAATATAGAGATATTGACAATGAGCAGTTCTTC. Complete variable domain (other parts from reference TRBV14 and TRBJ2-1): EAGVTQFPSHSVIEKGQTVTLRCDPISGHDNLYWYRRVMGKEIKFLLHFVKESKQDESGMPNNRFLAERTGGTYSTLKVQPAELEDSGVYFCASSQYRDIDNEQFFGPGTRLTVL.